The clone carrying this T cell receptor beta chain was picked up a small number of times. Its target is unknown. With 10 bases removed from V and 0 bases from J, the gap between germline ends came to 11 bases. Germline lookup yields CDR1 MNHEY and CDR2 SVGAGI. The CDR3 totals 13 residues. This sample is drawn from a study of cytomegalovirus exposure and HLA in healthy donors. This PCR relied on a set of 60 Vbeta primers and 13 Jbeta primers. This table comes from immunoSEQ multiplex PCR, and its TCRdb copy is limited to in-frame clones, with some not included. Of around 110,000 clones in the sample, around 62% were seen once. General study findings and limits: While the bulk of TCR sequences proved rare, some public TCRs turned up in many donors. Earlier analysis looked at TCR beta V segments, and most were productive about 87% or about 30% of the time. High sensitivity and specificity were reportedly achieved when the classifier diagnosed cytomegalovirus status. Available immune exposure information covered CMV serostatus only.

Input material: PBMCs. The chain links TRBV6-5 to TRBJ2-3, with D unresolved. The sequence was collected from a woman aged 40 to 49 in good health and CMV-seropositive. The CDR3 coding sequence is TGTGCCACCCAGATGGCAAGCACAGATACGCAGTATTTT. Encoded protein: CATQMASTDTQYF.